The 32 T cell receptor beta chains below all came from one sample that was sequenced in a study of blood T cells in healthy people across ages. For the second PCR, which ran for roughly 6 to 12 cycles, a sample-barcoded 5' primer and a J-beta primer mix were used. TCRdb recomputed calls from the 5' RACE reads with MiXCR, one row per CDR3 protein. The repertoire holds around 850,000 distinct CDR3 sequences, 30% to 45% seen once, with 10% to 15% in the top ten. The specimen was blood. The receptors originated from a man younger than 35 in good health.

This clonotype was counted at least ten times. V usage is TRBV10-3 and J usage is TRBJ1-6; 7 bases fit TRBD1. Trimming cost V 3 bases and J 9 bases; bases outside gene matches: 8. The CDR3 contains 15 residues. CDR1 and CDR2 (germline): ENHRY, SYGVKD. CDR3 sequence: CAISDTGTVASPLHF. The CDR3 nucleotides read TGTGCCATCAGTGACACCGGGACAGTAGCTTCACCCCTCCACTTT.

This clonotype has more than one count but fewer than ten. The genes are TRBV18 and TRBJ1-6; tentatively, D is TRBD1 (5 bases). Trimming removed 3 bases at V and 7 bases at J, with 10 bases between. Germline CDR1 is KGHSH and CDR2 is LQKENI. This CDR3 contains 14 residues. CDR3 in DNA: TGTGCCAGCTCACCGGGGGGTAGCAATTCACCCCTCCACTTT. Translating it yields CASSPGGSNSPLHF. Based on the CDR3 plus reference TRBV18 and TRBJ1-6, the full variable domain is NAGVMQNPRHLVRRRGQEARLRCSPMKGHSHVYWYRQLPEEGLKFMVYLQKENIIDESGMPKERFSAEFPKEGPSILRIQQVVRGDSAAYFCASSPGGSNSPLHFGNGTRLTVT.

The genes are TRBV14 and TRBJ2-7, with D uncertain. Gene TRBJ2-5 matches the end of the DNA better, so the J call may be wrong. This CDR3 region has 13 residues. Germline CDR1 is SGHDN and CDR2 is FVKESK. In DNA form, the CDR3 reads TGTGCCAGCAGCCAATTCGAGGAGGAGACCCAGTACTTC. This sequence encodes CASSQFEEETQYF.

This clonotype was found a few times. This sequence joins TRBV20-1 and TRBJ1-2; D call uncertain. CDR3 size: 13 residues. Per germline, CDR1 DFQATT and CDR2 SNEGSKA (reference sequence). Between the trimmed V and J ends, which lost 5 bases and 8 bases, there was a span of 18 bases. The CDR3 DNA reads TGCAGTGCTGGAGGCTATGGTCCCGGAGGCTACACCTTC. This sequence encodes CSAGGYGPGGYTF.

The chain links TRBV14 to TRBJ1-1; a weak D match, TRBD1 (5 bases). The germline gives CDR1 SGHDN, CDR2 FVKESK. V was trimmed by 11 bases and J by 0 bases, leaving 13 bases between them. This CDR3 is 13 amino acids long. The CDR3 is CAGGRDLNTEAFF. Written as DNA, the CDR3 is TGTGCCGGCGGCAGGGACCTGAACACTGAAGCTTTCTTT.

Comment on this clonotype: Sequence at one end of the junction differs from germline and may be a read error. V and J are TRBV20-1 and TRBJ2-4, with a tentative D call TRBD2 (7 bases). CDR1 is DFQATT and CDR2 is SNEGSKA in the germline V gene (reference sequence). The CDR3 totals 19 residues. CDR3 bases: TGCAGTGCTAGAGATTGGAGACTCGGGTTGCGTGGGGGGGCCTACGAGCAGTACTTT. Protein: CSARDWRLGLRGGAYEQYF.

In DNA form, the CDR3 reads TGTGCCAGCAGCTGGACAGGGGGCGGAAAAAACATTCAGTACTTC. This gives the protein CASSWTGGGKNIQYF. The V call is TRBV7-2, the J call TRBJ2-4, with TRBD1 matching 11 bases. The V gene end was trimmed by 4 bases and the J gene end by 4 bases; junction bases not matched to a gene: 3. The CDR3 length is 15 residues. Per the germline V gene, CDR1 is SGHTA and CDR2 is FQGNSA. The full variable domain, in which reference TRBV7-2 and TRBJ2-4 provide the parts outside the CDR3, is GAGVSQSPSNKVTEKGKDVELRCDPISGHTALYWYRQSLGQGLEFLIYFQGNSAPDKSGLPSDRFSAERTGGSVSTLTIQRTQQEDSAVYLCASSWTGGGKNIQYFGAGTRLSVL.

A few counts support this clonotype. The chain employs TRBV20-1 and TRBJ1-1; 8 bases line up with TRBD1. Germline loops: CDR1 DFQATT, CDR2 SNEGSKA (reference sequence). This CDR3 has 16 residues. V lost 0 bases and J lost 3; bases outside the gene matches: 9. The CDR3 reads CSARDARGRGDTEAFF. CDR3 coding DNA: TGCAGTGCTAGAGATGCCAGGGGGCGCGGTGACACTGAAGCTTTCTTT.

V usage is TRBV5-1 and J usage is TRBJ2-2; the D gene could be TRBD1 or TRBD2 (7 bases each). Per the germline V gene, CDR1 is SGHRS and CDR2 is YFSETQ. The CDR3 extends over 18 amino acids. Trimming removed 4 bases at V and 0 bases at J, with 19 bases between. CDR3 residues: CASSHTTGDYSNTGELFF. CDR3 nucleotides: TGCGCCAGCAGCCACACAACAGGGGACTATTCGAACACCGGGGAGCTGTTTTTT.

Of note for this clonotype: A clone one base away is much larger, so this may be a read error. The rearrangement joins TRBV7-6 to TRBJ2-7; possible D gene TRBD2, 6 bases. The CDR3 is made up of 16 amino acids. Germline assignment: CDR1 SGHVS and CDR2 FNYEAQ. The chain's CDR3 is CASSLEVSGTTYEQHF. The CDR3 coding sequence is TGTGCCAGCAGCTTAGAGGTTAGCGGTACCACCTACGAGCAGCACTTC.

Turning to this clonotype: A much bigger clone sits one base away, suggesting this may be a read error. The chain carries TRBV7-2 and TRBJ2-7, with D unresolved. Germline V lookup: CDR1 SGHTA, CDR2 FQGNSA. The CDR3 length is 13 residues. Between the trimmed V and J ends, which lost 4 bases and 1 base, there was a span of 8 bases. CDR3 coding DNA: TGTGCCAGCAGCTGCGGCGTATCCTACGAGCAGTACTTC. It codes for CASSCGVSYEQYF.

This clonotype was seen repeatedly, ten times or more. The chain has TRBV20-1 and TRBJ2-5, with a tentative D call TRBD1 (6 bases). V lost 5 bases and J 5 bases, leaving 15 bases between the germline ends. Germline loops: CDR1 DFQATT, CDR2 SNEGSKA (reference sequence). There are 13 residues in the CDR3. The CDR3 DNA reads as TGCAGTGCTCACAAGGGGCAGGGGGAGACCCAGTACTTC. As protein: CSAHKGQGETQYF.

To note about this clonotype: It may be a read error: a sequence one base away is much more abundant. This chain joins TRBV20-1 and TRBJ2-1, with a weak D call TRBD2 (6 bases). Germline-derived CDR1 and CDR2 are DFQATT and SNEGSKA (reference sequence). The CDR3 is 16 residues long. V shed 3 bases and J shed 4 bases, with 19 bases lying between them. Here the CDR3 reads CSASLLGRGSYNEQFF. DNA for the CDR3: TGCAGTGCTAGTCTTCTGGGACGGGGGTCATACAATGAGCAGTTCTTC.

This clonotype was counted only a few times. The V and J genes are TRBV12-3 or TRBV12-4 and TRBJ2-3; possible D gene TRBD2, 7 bases. V was clipped by 3 bases and J by 10 bases, with 23 bases between them. The CDR3 covers 16 residues. DNA of the CDR3: TGTGCCAGCAGTTTTGGGGGGGCGGCCCCTTCGCTGTCGCAGTATTTT. It encodes CASSFGGAAPSLSQYF.

This clonotype was detected only once. The gene calls are TRBV5-5 and TRBJ2-3, with TRBD2 matching over 13 bases. The junction had 6 bases not matched to a gene; V was cut back by 0 bases and J by 5 bases. Germline values: CDR1 SGHKS, CDR2 YYEKEE (reference sequence). The CDR3 is 17 residues long. The CDR3 here is CASSLELAGGPGDTQYF. In nucleotides, the CDR3 is TGTGCCAGCAGCTTGGAACTAGCGGGGGGGCCTGGAGATACGCAGTATTTT.

This chain joins TRBV6-1 and TRBJ1-5, with D possibly TRBD1 on 5 matching bases. In germline, CDR1 is MNHNS, CDR2 SASEGT. V gave up 1 base and J gave up 9 bases, with 13 bases separating them. CDR3 length: 14 residues. This CDR3 reads CASSEVGGIGPQHF. Here the CDR3 DNA reads TGTGCCAGCAGTGAAGTTGGGGGAATCGGGCCCCAGCATTTT.

In regard to this clonotype: Given a much more abundant clone one base away, this may be a read error. This CDR3 reads CASSSTGFRYF. The CDR3 DNA reads as TGTGCCAGCAGCTCGACAGGGTTCCGGTACTTC. The J gene is TRBJ2-5, the V gene TRBV6-2 or TRBV6-3; 7 bases map to TRBD1. Germline V gives CDR1 MNHEY, CDR2 SVGEGT. V lost 6 bases to trimming and J lost 13 bases; unmatched junction nucleotides: 8. The CDR3 is 11 amino acids.

This clonotype was observed a few times. The chain is built from TRBV5-1 and TRBJ2-3, with D perhaps given as TRBD1 or TRBD2 (5 bases each). This CDR3 region has 17 residues. The V and J ends lost 3 bases and 2 bases respectively, with 19 bases between them. The germline V gene encodes CDR1 SGHRS and CDR2 YFSETQ. The CDR3 loop is CASSSKGGGMFTDTQYF. In DNA, the CDR3 is TGCGCCAGCAGCTCCAAGGGTGGGGGAATGTTCACAGATACGCAGTATTTT.

Comment on this clonotype: One junction end disagrees with the germline gene, perhaps due to a read error. V usage is TRBV5-4 and J usage is TRBJ1-1; TRBD1 agrees at 7 bases. This CDR3 spans 15 amino acids. Germline V gene sequence: CDR1 SGHNT, CDR2 YYREEE (reference sequence). The CDR3 nucleotides are TGTGCCAGCAGCCCGGGGGGACAGCCGGTGGCTGAAGTTTTCTTT. Its translation: CASSPGGQPVAEVFF.

With regard to this clonotype: Being one base from a much bigger clone, this may be a read error. The chain joins TRBV12-3 or TRBV12-4 to TRBJ2-7, with D perhaps TRBD1 (5 bases). This CDR3 has 13 amino acids. Trimming shortened V by 5 bases and J by 4 bases, and 12 bases separated the two germline ends. The CDR3 bases are TGTGCCAGCAGTGTGGGGCCTACTTACGAGCAGTACTTC. Translation: CASSVGPTYEQYF.

Many counts were recorded for this clonotype. The gene calls are TRBV20-1 and TRBJ2-5; 7 bases are shared with TRBD2. The CDR3 is 15 residues long. V lost 0 bases, J lost 3 bases, and 7 bases stayed unmatched. CDR1 and CDR2 from the germline V gene are DFQATT and SNEGSKA (reference sequence). Here the CDR3 reads CSARDRRAGKETQYF. As DNA, the CDR3 is TGCAGTGCTAGAGATCGTAGAGCGGGGAAAGAGACCCAGTACTTC.

This clonotype was seen at least ten times. The junction departs from the called germline gene at one end, perhaps through a read error. The chain recombines TRBV7-7 with TRBJ2-3, with 11 bases matching TRBD2. Germline V lookup: CDR1 SSHAT, CDR2 FNYEAQ (reference sequence). This CDR3 comprises 15 residues. The CDR3 nucleotides are TGTGCTAGCAGCTTAGGGACTAGCGGAGGAGATACGCAGTATTTT. This encodes CASSLGTSGGDTQYF. Full variable domain (rest looked up from reference TRBV7-7 and TRBJ2-3): GAGVSQSPRYKVTKRGQDVTLRCDPISSHATLYWYQQALGQGPEFLTYFNYEAQPDKSGLPSDRFSAERPEGSISTLTIQRTEQRDSAMYRCASSLGTSGGDTQYFGPGTRLTVL.

V gene TRBV4-3 combines with J gene TRBJ1-5; D might be TRBD1 (5 bases). Germline values: CDR1 LGHNA, CDR2 YSLEER. The V and J ends lost 0 bases and 1 base respectively, with 10 bases between them. CDR3 size: 16 residues. The CDR3 DNA follows: TGCGCCAGCAGCCAAGATGCTTGGGGGAGCAATCAGCCCCAGCATTTT. This gives the protein CASSQDAWGSNQPQHF.

The chain uses TRBV29-1 and TRBJ2-5; D is possibly TRBD1 (5 bases). Trimming removed 3 bases from V and 2 bases from J, with 7 bases in between. Germline assignment: CDR1 SQVTM and CDR2 ANQGSEA. The CDR3 is 12 amino acids. The CDR3 region has the DNA TGCAGCGTTGACAGGGAACAAGAGACCCAGTACTTC. Amino acid sequence: CSVDREQETQYF.

This clonotype was seen only a few times. The CDR3 sequence: CAIKGGGQLQETQYF. In DNA, the CDR3 is TGTGCCATCAAGGGAGGAGGGCAGCTCCAAGAGACCCAGTACTTC. The V and J genes are TRBV10-3 and TRBJ2-5; D might be TRBD2 (6 bases). The germline V and J ends were trimmed by 7 bases and 1 base, with 16 bases remaining between them. In germline, CDR1 is ENHRY, CDR2 SYGVKD. CDR3 length: 15 residues.

To note about this clonotype: A much larger clone differs from this one at a single base, so this may be a read error. The chain has TRBV4-1 and TRBJ2-5; the D is unclear. The germline V gene encodes CDR1 MGHRA and CDR2 YSYEKL. The CDR3 length is 13 residues. CDR3 amino acids: CASSQVGVEIQYF. In DNA, the CDR3 is TGCGCCAGCAGCCAAGTGGGCGTAGAGATCCAGTACTTC.

This clonotype has more than one count but fewer than ten. The chain is built from TRBV5-6 and TRBJ2-3; D is uncertain. Germline V gene lookup returns CDR1 SGHDT and CDR2 YYEEEE. Deletions cut 0 bases from V and 9 bases from J, with 5 bases between. The CDR3 totals 11 residues. The DNA of the CDR3 is TGTGCCAGCAGCTTGGGAAACACGCAGTATTTT. Translated: CASSLGNTQYF.

This clonotype was picked up a small number of times. CDR3 bases: TGTGCCACCAGCCTTGGGGCCAACTATGGCTACACCTTC. Translated: CATSLGANYGYTF. The V gene is TRBV15, the J gene TRBJ1-2, with a tentative D call TRBD1 (5 bases). The CDR3 is 13 residues long. Germline values: CDR1 LNHNV, CDR2 YYDKDF (reference sequence). Trimming took 5 bases from V and 2 from J, leaving 9 bases between them.

For this clonotype: A junction end diverges from the germline sequence, so it may reflect a read error. This chain links TRBV7-3 with TRBJ1-6, with D perhaps matching TRBD1 (6 bases). CDR3 length equals 15 residues. Germline values: CDR1 SGHTA, CDR2 FQGTGA. This CDR3 reads CAGSLTGQSNSPLHF. Written as DNA, the CDR3 is TGTGCCGGCAGCTTAACCGGACAGAGTAATTCACCCCTCCACTTT.

This clonotype was detected many times. The chain carries TRBV7-9 and TRBJ1-2, with a weak D call TRBD1 (5 bases). From germline, CDR1 is SEHNR and CDR2 FQNEAQ (reference sequence). V lost 8 bases and J lost 4, with 17 bases in between. There are 14 residues in the CDR3. CDR3 sequence (DNA): TGTGCCAGCCCTTTCCTAGACAGTGTCTATGGCTACACCTTC. It translates to CASPFLDSVYGYTF.

The rearrangement uses TRBV29-1 and TRBJ1-2; no firm D call. The V end was cut by 6 bases, the J end by 6 bases, with 5 bases between. This CDR3 is built from 9 residues. CDR1 is SQVTM and CDR2 is ANQGSEA in the germline V gene. Here the CDR3 DNA reads TGCAGCGTCCCGGATGGCTACACCTTC. This gives the protein CSVPDGYTF.

This clonotype was seen a handful of times. The rearrangement joins TRBV12-3 or TRBV12-4 to TRBJ1-5; 7 positions match TRBD1. The CDR3 extends over 15 amino acids. J was trimmed by 1 base and V by 6 bases; bases with no gene match: 6. The CDR3 coding sequence is TGTGCCAGCAGCCAAGGGACAGAGAGCAATCAGCCCCAGCATTTT. It yields the protein CASSQGTESNQPQHF.